Sequencing of this TCR beta chain was carried out in a study of blood T cell repertoires in COVID-19. Original data processing: Reference gene primer amplification in the assay estimated nucleated cell counts. The repertoire was sequenced with immunoSEQ multiplex PCR; TCRdb's copy has only in-frame clones and lacks some. V, J and clone size were drawn from that table, and D and trimming were deduced from the DNA. The data show about 120,000 clones, around 88% seen once. The CDR3 is made up of 13 amino acids. The V gene's germline CDR1 is SGHVS and CDR2 FQNEAQ. Trimming pared 5 bases from V and 5 bases from J, leaving 12 bases between.

The origin of this receptor is a woman aged 50 to 65 with active or convalescent COVID-19. The specimen was peripheral blood. This sequence joins TRBV7-8 and TRBJ1-1; D gene unclear. CDR3 sequence reads: CASSRRAGTEAFF. As DNA, the CDR3 is TGTGCCAGCAGCCGGAGGGCGGGAACTGAAGCTTTCTTT.